This T cell receptor (beta chain) was sequenced for a study of cytomegalovirus exposure and HLA in healthy donors. The PCR contained 60 Vbeta and 13 Jbeta primers. Authors' analysis steps: An analysis that came later counted approximately 76 million unique TCR beta chains, 10 million to 12 million shared. Produced via immunoSEQ multiplex PCR; TCRdb's table is partial and in-frame only. D and trimming were read from the DNA, whereas the V and J calls and clone size are those reported in that table. This sample has about 200,000 clones, with 75% to 80% found just once. On this clone: Its antigen is undetermined.

The study, taken as a whole, reports: With further analysis later on, most CMV-associated TCR beta chains appeared HLA-restricted.

Trimming stripped 4 bases from V and 2 bases from J, with 12 bases between. The germline V gene has CDR1 SGHTA and CDR2 FQGNSA. The CDR3 loop spans 14 amino acids. This TCR came from a man aged 18 to 35 in good health and CMV-seronegative. The V and J genes are TRBV7-2 and TRBJ2-7; D perhaps matches TRBD2 (6 bases). The specimen was PBMCs. CDR3 in DNA: TGTGCCAGCAGCTACGGAGGGCCCACCTACGAGCAGTACTTC. It yields the protein CASSYGGPTYEQYF.